The 32 T cell receptor beta chains below all came from one sample that was sequenced in a study of T cells after yellow fever vaccination. TCRdb reprocessed the 5' RACE reads via MiXCR and lists one record per CDR3 protein. Counted here are around 360,000 distinct CDR3 sequences, approximately 10% occurring once; the ten biggest clones make up roughly 18%. The specimen was PBMCs, collected on the day of the first yellow fever vaccination. All receptors come from a man aged 18 to 30 who received the YFV17D yellow fever vaccine.

This sequence joins TRBV4-1 and TRBJ2-3; D gene unclear. CDR3 length: 15 amino acids. CDR1 and CDR2 from the germline V gene are MGHRA and YSYEKL. The germline V and J ends were trimmed by 1 base and 4 bases, with 12 bases remaining between them. The CDR3 reads CASSQAHPVPDTQYF. CDR3 nucleotides: TGCGCCAGCAGCCAAGCTCACCCGGTCCCAGATACGCAGTATTTT.

This clonotype showed up many times. The gene calls are TRBV5-1 and TRBJ2-5, with TRBD1 matching over 7 bases. The V gene's germline CDR1 is SGHRS and CDR2 YFSETQ. V shed 1 base and J 7 bases; nucleotides not matched to a gene: 7. This CDR3 is 14 amino acids long. In DNA form, the CDR3 reads TGCGCCAGCAGCTTGACGACAGGGATGGTGACCCAGTACTTC. It translates to CASSLTTGMVTQYF.

This clonotype was picked up a small number of times. This chain connects TRBV27 to TRBJ2-7; 8 bases are a match to TRBD1. The CDR3 consists of 14 residues. V lost 2 bases to trimming and J lost 5 bases; unmatched junction nucleotides: 5. Per the germline V gene, CDR1 is MNHEY and CDR2 is SMNVEV (reference sequence). The chain's CDR3 is CASSLRQGLNEQYV. The CDR3 DNA reads TGTGCCAGCAGTTTAAGACAGGGGCTGAACGAGCAGTACGTC.

This chain uses TRBV5-1 with TRBJ2-7; D is possibly TRBD1 (5 bases). The germline gives CDR1 SGHRS, CDR2 YFSETQ. V lost 4 bases to trimming and J lost 3 bases, with 20 bases between them. This CDR3 spans 16 amino acids. The CDR3 here is CASSPSSGAQVYEQYF. CDR3 sequence (DNA): TGCGCCAGCAGCCCATCGTCTGGGGCCCAGGTCTACGAGCAGTACTTC.

V and J are TRBV6-2 or TRBV6-3 and TRBJ2-1; 9 positions match TRBD1. The CDR3 is 15 residues long. Germline assignment: CDR1 MNHEY and CDR2 SVGEGT. V lost 8 bases and J lost 2; bases outside the gene matches: 7. The CDR3, as DNA: TGTGCCAGCGGCCATCGGACAGGGGCCTACAATGAGCAGTTCTTC. Protein product: CASGHRTGAYNEQFF.

This clonotype was seen only a few times. The chain combines TRBV5-6 with TRBJ2-3; D remains ambiguous. In germline, CDR1 is SGHDT, CDR2 YYEEEE. The CDR3 totals 13 residues. Trimming removed 1 base at V and 4 bases at J, with 7 bases between. The CDR3 region is CASSLKGPDTQYF. The CDR3 DNA reads TGTGCCAGCAGCTTGAAAGGGCCAGATACGCAGTATTTT.

V gene TRBV7-9 combines with J gene TRBJ1-3, with D uncertain. CDR3 length: 14 residues. V lost 6 bases and J lost 4, with 13 bases in between. CDR1 is SEHNR and CDR2 is FQNEAQ in the germline V gene (reference sequence). CDR3 in DNA: TGTGCCAGCAGTCACCTTTCCTCGGGAAACACCATATATTTT. This gives the protein CASSHLSSGNTIYF.

This clonotype was detected only a few times. V and J are TRBV29-1 and TRBJ2-7; 7 bases align to TRBD1. Looked up from germline, CDR1 is SQVTM and CDR2 is ANQGSEA. J lost 3 bases, V lost 7 bases, and 9 bases had no gene match. There are 13 residues in the CDR3. The CDR3 region is CSAERAGGYEQYF. CDR3 sequence (DNA): TGCAGCGCCGAGAGGGCAGGGGGCTACGAGCAGTACTTC.

Only a few counts were recorded for this clonotype. The rearrangement joins TRBV25-1 to TRBJ2-7; 10 bases fit TRBD1. Germline loops: CDR1 MGHDK, CDR2 SYGVNS. Unmatched junction bases numbered 17, after V lost 10 bases and J lost 2 bases. CDR3 size: 17 residues. For the CDR3, the DNA is TGTGCCACTTCGTCGGACAGGGGGATGTCAAACACCTACGAGCAGTACTTC. It is translated as CATSSDRGMSNTYEQYF.

This sequence joins TRBV7-9 and TRBJ1-1; perhaps TRBD1 as D (5 bases). Germline lookup yields CDR1 SEHNR and CDR2 FQNEAQ (reference sequence). CDR3 length: 14 residues. Deletions cut 8 bases from V and 2 bases from J, with 15 bases between. For the CDR3, the DNA is TGTGCCAGCCGAACCGGGGCCACCAACACTGAAGCTTTCTTT. This translates into CASRTGATNTEAFF.

The sample holds a few counts of this clonotype. The V and J genes are TRBV5-1 and TRBJ1-4; D is ambiguous. Per the germline V gene, CDR1 is SGHRS and CDR2 is YFSETQ. V lost 4 bases and J lost 4, with 11 bases in between. This CDR3 is built from 14 residues. CDR3 nucleotides: TGCGCCAGCAGCGTCGACGGGATTAATGAAAAACTGTTTTTT. Amino acid sequence: CASSVDGINEKLFF.

This clonotype has more than one count but fewer than ten. The chain recombines TRBV20-1 with TRBJ2-7, with a tentative D call TRBD1 (6 bases). The CDR3 runs 15 residues. CDR1 DFQATT and CDR2 SNEGSKA come from the germline V gene (reference sequence). Trimming took 6 bases from V and 2 from J, leaving 20 bases between them. In DNA, the CDR3 is TGCAGTGCGTCAGGGTGGGGGAACAGGGCCTACGAGCAGTACTTC. This translates into CSASGWGNRAYEQYF.

This clonotype was seen only a few times. The rearrangement joins TRBV6-2 or TRBV6-3 to TRBJ2-5; D is undetermined. Germline V gene data show CDR1 as MNHEY and CDR2 as SVGEGT. The germline V and J ends were trimmed by 3 bases and 5 bases, with 7 bases remaining between them. CDR3 length equals 12 residues. The DNA for the CDR3 is TGTGCCAGCAGTTATTTTCTCGAGACCCAGTACTTC. Protein sequence: CASSYFLETQYF.

V gene TRBV29-1 combines with J gene TRBJ1-1; a weak D match, TRBD1 (5 bases). Germline loops: CDR1 SQVTM, CDR2 ANQGSEA. CDR3 length equals 13 residues. The ends were cut back, 3 bases at V and 1 base at J, with 9 bases in the middle. The CDR3 region has the DNA TGCAGCGTTGAGCGGGGGGAGAACACTGAAGCTTTCTTT. Translated, it gives CSVERGENTEAFF.

In this sample, this clonotype turned up a few times. The rearrangement links TRBV27 to TRBJ2-3; 8 bases match TRBD1. The junction had 8 bases not matched to a gene; V was cut back by 5 bases and J by 4 bases. Germline values: CDR1 MNHEY, CDR2 SMNVEV (reference sequence). CDR3 length: 15 amino acids. CDR3 residues: CASSRRQGLSDTQYF. The CDR3 DNA reads TGTGCCAGCAGTCGCCGACAGGGGCTTTCAGATACGCAGTATTTT.

The V call is TRBV4-1, the J call TRBJ1-1; unclear D gene. With 0 bases removed from V and 7 bases from J, the gap between germline ends came to 12 bases. CDR3 size: 14 residues. The germline V gene encodes CDR1 MGHRA and CDR2 YSYEKL. In DNA form, the CDR3 reads TGCGCCAGCAGCCAAGATGGGAGAGTCGATGAAGCTTTCTTT. Its translation is CASSQDGRVDEAFF.

The V call is TRBV3-1, the J call TRBJ1-1, with D possibly being TRBD1 (5 bases). Germline assignment: CDR1 LGHDT and CDR2 YNNKEL (reference sequence). The length of the CDR3 is 15 residues. Trimming removed 4 bases from V and 3 bases from J, with 15 bases in between. CDR3 nucleotides: TGTGCCAGCAGCCTGAACCAGGGTTTCGACACTGAAGCTTTCTTT. This gives the protein CASSLNQGFDTEAFF.

The V and J genes are TRBV5-1 and TRBJ2-3; 9 nucleotides align to TRBD2. The germline gives CDR1 SGHRS, CDR2 YFSETQ. V gave up 4 bases and J gave up 4 bases; unmatched junction bases: 13. The CDR3 contains 17 residues. The CDR3 loop is CASSVDNSGGASDTQYF. CDR3 DNA sequence: TGCGCCAGCAGCGTAGATAATAGCGGGGGTGCTTCAGATACGCAGTATTTT.

This clonotype was counted only a few times. The chain joins TRBV7-3 to TRBJ2-3; D unclear. Trimming shortened V by 2 bases and J by 4 bases, and 7 bases separated the two germline ends. This CDR3 contains 13 residues. CDR1 SGHTA and CDR2 FQGTGA come from the germline V gene. The CDR3 coding sequence is TGTGCCAGCAGCTTATTTCAAGCAGATACGCAGTATTTT. Protein: CASSLFQADTQYF.

In its sample, this clonotype was seen a few times. The chain uses TRBV7-6 and TRBJ2-3, with TRBD2 matching 9 bases. V lost 1 base, J lost 4 bases, and 6 bases stayed unmatched. The germline CDR1 and CDR2 sequences are SGHVS and FNYEAQ. This CDR3 is 16 amino acids long. The CDR3 bases are TGTGCCAGCAGCTTAGGGCTAGCGGGGAGAGCAGATACGCAGTATTTT. Translated, it gives CASSLGLAGRADTQYF.

There are many counts of this clonotype. V usage is TRBV12-3 or TRBV12-4 and J usage is TRBJ2-3; 13 bases match TRBD2. The CDR3 has 17 amino acids. The V gene end was trimmed by 6 bases and the J gene end by 2 bases; junction bases not matched to a gene: 8. The CDR3 DNA reads TGTGCCAGCAGCTCAGCCGGACTAGCGGGGGACACAGATACGCAGTATTTT. It is translated as CASSSAGLAGDTDTQYF.

This clonotype was found a few times. This rearrangement joins TRBV5-1 to TRBJ1-4, with 8 bases lining up with TRBD1. The CDR3 is 15 amino acids. Germline CDR1 and CDR2: SGHRS and YFSETQ. The V segment lost 4 bases and the J segment 4 bases; nucleotides outside the gene matches: 6. This chain's CDR3 is CASSPGQDFNEKLFF. CDR3 bases: TGCGCCAGCAGCCCGGGACAGGATTTTAATGAAAAACTGTTTTTT.

In its sample, this clonotype was seen many times. The chain employs TRBV11-2 and TRBJ1-4; D perhaps matches TRBD1 (5 bases). CDR3 length equals 19 residues. Trimming shortened V by 2 bases and J by 3 bases, and 22 bases separated the two germline ends. Germline CDR1 reads SGHAT; CDR2 reads FQNNGV. CDR3 in DNA: TGTGCCAGCAGCTTACCACCCGACTCGGGGGGGATACCTAATGAAAAACTGTTTTTT. Amino acid sequence: CASSLPPDSGGIPNEKLFF. Using reference TRBV11-2 and TRBJ1-4 for the parts outside the CDR3, the full variable domain is EAGVAQSPRYKIIEKRQSVAFWCNPISGHATLYWYQQILGQGPKLLIQFQNNGVVDDSQLPKDRFSAERLKGVDSTLKIQPAKLEDSAVYLCASSLPPDSGGIPNEKLFFGSGTQLSVL.

This clonotype appeared many times. This rearrangement joins TRBV12-3 or TRBV12-4 to TRBJ1-3; no clear D. V lost 4 bases and J 1 base, leaving 8 bases between the germline ends. The length of the CDR3 is 14 residues. DNA for the CDR3: TGTGCCAGCAGTTGGACCGCTTCTGGAAACACCATATATTTT. Protein sequence: CASSWTASGNTIYF.

The genes are TRBV2 and TRBJ2-7, with D possibly TRBD2 on 5 matching bases. Looked up from germline, CDR1 is SNHLY and CDR2 is FYNNEI. The CDR3 length is 13 residues. The V and J ends lost 3 bases and 5 bases respectively, with 11 bases between them. CDR3 DNA sequence: TGTGCCAGCAGTGAGGAGGCGCTCGACGAGCAGTACGTC. It encodes CASSEEALDEQYV.

This chain links TRBV9 with TRBJ2-1; no clear D. In germline, CDR1 is SGDLS, CDR2 YYNGEE. Trimming stripped 3 bases from V and 2 bases from J, with 18 bases between. The CDR3 spans 17 residues. The CDR3 loop reads CASSAPLAGDPYNEQFF. In nucleotides, the CDR3 is TGTGCCAGCAGCGCCCCCCTCGCTGGGGATCCCTACAATGAGCAGTTCTTC.

This clonotype occurred a few times. This chain joins TRBV7-2 and TRBJ2-1, with D unresolved. The CDR3 is made up of 13 amino acids. V was pared by 0 bases and J by 9 bases, with 9 bases between. Germline CDR1 SGHTA, CDR2 FQGNSA. CDR3 nucleotides: TGTGCCAGCAGCTTAGCGATTTCTTTTGAGCAGTTCTTC. It is translated as CASSLAISFEQFF.

This clonotype was picked up a small number of times. The rearrangement uses TRBV4-3 and TRBJ2-2; TRBD2 is a possible D gene (5 bases). V lost 6 bases to trimming and J lost 0 bases, with 11 bases between them. Germline V lookup: CDR1 LGHNA, CDR2 YSLEER. This CDR3 has 15 amino acids. In nucleotides, the CDR3 is TGCGCCAGCAGGACCGGCGGGCCGAACACCGGGGAGCTGTTTTTT. Translation gives CASRTGGPNTGELFF.

As to this clonotype: One junction end does not reproduce the germline sequence, and a read error may be involved. This chain links TRBV4-3 with TRBJ1-3; D might be TRBD1 (6 bases). CDR3 length: 17 amino acids. Germline V gives CDR1 LGHNA, CDR2 YSLEER. CDR3 DNA sequence: TGCGCCAGCAGCCAAGAGTTCCAGGGGCTAGGTGGAAACACCATACATTTT. Amino acid sequence: CASSQEFQGLGGNTIHF.

The chain has TRBV7-3 and TRBJ2-1, with 12 bases that match TRBD2. The germline V gene has CDR1 SGHTA and CDR2 FQGTGA. V trimming: 2 bases; J trimming: 5 bases; junction bases outside the gene matches: 4. This CDR3 region has 16 residues. The CDR3 nucleotides read TGTGCCAGCAGCTTAGCGCTAGCGGGGGGGGACAATGAGCAGTTCTTC. It translates to CASSLALAGGDNEQFF.

V is TRBV11-2 and J is TRBJ1-2; maybe TRBD1 (5 bases). This CDR3 comprises 15 residues. V was cut by 3 bases and J by 3 bases, with 14 bases left in between. The V gene's germline CDR1 is SGHAT and CDR2 FQNNGV. The CDR3 sequence: CASSFGQGSYYGYTF. The CDR3 nucleotides are TGTGCCAGCAGCTTCGGGCAGGGCTCTTACTATGGCTACACCTTC.

This clonotype was recorded at least ten times. The chain carries TRBV24-1 and TRBJ1-1, with D unresolved. The germline CDR1 and CDR2 sequences are KGHDR and SFDVKD. CDR3 size: 12 residues. Trimming removed 3 bases at V and 6 bases at J, with 7 bases between. CDR3 nucleotide sequence: TGTGCCACCAGTGATGGGGTGGCTGAAGCTTTCTTT. The encoded protein is CATSDGVAEAFF.